These 2 T cell receptor beta chains share one sample of origin, sequenced in a study of Ad26.COV2.S vaccination and SARS-CoV-2 variants. Measured with immunoSEQ multiplex PCR; TCRdb has only the in-frame clones, and not every one. Of roughly 400,000 clones in the sample, roughly 90% were seen once. Treatment given: 15 to 20 received Ad26.COV2.S at low or high dose, single or two shots; 5 received placebo; per-sample allocation not given. Day 63 after the first vaccine or placebo injection was the time point for sampling. Sequences were derived from peripheral blood, sampled in a trial of Ad26.COV2.S vaccine versus placebo. The receptors derive from a person between 18 and 60 years old who received the Ad26.COV2.S COVID-19 vaccine or a placebo.

The chain is built from TRBV5-4 and TRBJ2-5; D is unresolved. Trimming pared 0 bases from V and 8 bases from J, leaving 5 bases between. Germline V gives CDR1 SGHNT, CDR2 YYREEE (reference sequence). This CDR3 has 11 amino acids. For the CDR3, the DNA is TGTGCCAGCAGCTTGGGAGGTACCCAGTACTTC. Protein: CASSLGGTQYF.

The genes are TRBV10-2 and TRBJ2-1; D gene uncertain. Trimming stripped 2 bases from V and 9 bases from J, with 5 bases between. The CDR3 sequence is 11 residues long. From germline, CDR1 is WSHSY and CDR2 SAAADI. CDR3 nucleotide sequence: TGCGCCAGCAGTGAGATGGCTGAGCAGTTCTTC. Translated: CASSEMAEQFF.